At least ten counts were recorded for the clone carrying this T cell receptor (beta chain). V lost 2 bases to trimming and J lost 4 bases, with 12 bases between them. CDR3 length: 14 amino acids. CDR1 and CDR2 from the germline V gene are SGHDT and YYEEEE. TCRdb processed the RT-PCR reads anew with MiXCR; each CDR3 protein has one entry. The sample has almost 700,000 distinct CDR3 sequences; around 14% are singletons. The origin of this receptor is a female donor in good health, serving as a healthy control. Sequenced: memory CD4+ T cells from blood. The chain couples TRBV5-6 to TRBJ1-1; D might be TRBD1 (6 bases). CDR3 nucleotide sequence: TGTGCCAGCAGCTTTGCAGGGGTGGTCACTGAAGCTTTCTTT. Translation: CASSFAGVVTEAFF.